A single sample gave rise to the 29 T cell receptor beta chains below, sequenced in a study of blood T cell repertoires in COVID-19 (TCRdb year 2020). The method behind the library was the immunoSEQ multiplex PCR assay. TCRdb mirrors the immuneACCESS table, restricted to in-frame sequences. Some clones are absent from its copies; in checked studies, under half trace to an unresolved V gene, and the reason for the others is unknown. This sample is represented by approximately 150,000 clones; roughly 87% of them were singletons. The ten most abundant clones make up around 8% of the sample. Sequenced sample: peripheral blood. The receptors derive from a woman in her sixties or seventies with acute or convalescent COVID-19.

V is TRBV6-5 and J is TRBJ2-7; a possible D gene is TRBD1 (6 bases). CDR3 length equals 15 residues. Trimming cost V 6 bases and J 1 base, with 16 bases left between them. Germline values: CDR1 MNHEY, CDR2 SVGAGI. CDR3: CASRGPEGGSYEQYF. The CDR3 bases are TGTGCCAGCAGAGGTCCAGAAGGGGGATCCTACGAGCAGTACTTC.

V gene TRBV5-5 combines with J gene TRBJ2-2, with D unclear. Germline lookup yields CDR1 SGHKS and CDR2 YYEKEE (reference sequence). Trimming left V 1 base short and J 7 bases short, with 11 bases between. The CDR3 contains 14 residues. Here the CDR3 reads CASSLSSSNGELFF. In DNA form, the CDR3 reads TGTGCCAGCAGCTTGTCGAGTTCCAACGGGGAGCTGTTTTTT.

The genes are TRBV2 and TRBJ1-1; D call uncertain. Trimming left V 8 bases short and J 6 bases short, with 19 bases between. This CDR3 has 14 amino acids. The germline V gene encodes CDR1 SNHLY and CDR2 FYNNEI. DNA of the CDR3: TGTGCCAGCCTTCCGACCTCCGGCGGCGCTGAAGCTTTCTTT. Translation gives CASLPTSGGAEAFF.

This clone was counted a single time. The chain is built from TRBV28 and TRBJ2-7; 8 nucleotides agree with TRBD1. This CDR3 has 14 residues. The germline gives CDR1 MDHEN, CDR2 SYDVKM. V shed 4 bases and J 1 base; nucleotides not matched to a gene: 3. Here the CDR3 reads CASSSWDRSYEQYF. CDR3 coding DNA: TGTGCCAGCAGTTCCTGGGACAGGTCCTACGAGCAGTACTTC. The whole variable domain, remainder taken from reference TRBV28 and TRBJ2-7, is DVKVTQSSRYLVKRTGEKVFLECVQDMDHENMFWYRQDPGLGLRLIYFSYDVKMKEKGDIPEGYSVSREKKERFSLILESASTNQTSMYLCASSSWDRSYEQYFGPGTRLTVT.

The chain couples TRBV3-1 (or the pseudogene TRBV3-2) to TRBJ2-1; D remains ambiguous. The CDR3 consists of 13 residues. Trimming shortened V by 1 base and J by 9 bases, and 10 bases separated the two germline ends. Per germline, CDR1 LGHDT and CDR2 YNNKEL (reference sequence). In DNA, the CDR3 is TGTGCCAGCAGCCAAGCTAGTAGGAGTGAGCAGTTCTTC. This translates into CASSQASRSEQFF.

The chain uses TRBV7-9 and TRBJ2-1; 13 bases agree with TRBD2. Per the germline V gene, CDR1 is SEHNR and CDR2 is FQNEAQ (reference sequence). This CDR3 is built from 18 residues. V lost 5 bases to trimming and J lost 6 bases; unmatched junction nucleotides: 13. This CDR3 is CASSLTAGTSGARNEQFF. CDR3 DNA sequence: TGTGCCAGCAGCCTCACCGCCGGGACTAGCGGGGCCCGCAATGAGCAGTTCTTC.

The V and J genes are TRBV19 and TRBJ1-2, with D perhaps TRBD1 (5 bases). The CDR3 runs 11 residues. The germline V gene encodes CDR1 LNHDA and CDR2 SQIVND (reference sequence). V lost 7 bases and J lost 6, with 9 bases in between. The CDR3: CASIEGDGYTF. The CDR3 nucleotides read TGTGCCAGTATTGAAGGGGATGGCTACACCTTC.

In DNA form, the CDR3 reads TGTGCCAGCTCACTGGTGGGTGGAGGAGCTAACTATGGCTACACCTTC. Its protein product is CASSLVGGGANYGYTF. J is TRBJ1-2 and V is TRBV18; D is uncertain. CDR1 is KGHSH and CDR2 is LQKENI in the germline V gene. Trimming took off 4 bases at V and 0 bases at J, with 15 bases between the two ends. This CDR3 has 16 amino acids.

The J gene is TRBJ2-1, the V gene TRBV5-1; TRBD1 agrees at 8 bases. The germline V gene has CDR1 SGHRS and CDR2 YFSETQ. V trimming: 2 bases; J trimming: 5 bases; junction bases outside the gene matches: 3. The CDR3 is 14 amino acids. The CDR3 protein is CASSFGQGNNEQFF. The CDR3 coding sequence is TGCGCCAGCAGCTTTGGACAGGGAAACAATGAGCAGTTCTTC.

V usage is TRBV5-1 and J usage is TRBJ2-6; no reliable D call. The CDR3 runs to 18 residues. The V and J ends lost 0 bases and 0 bases respectively, with 13 bases between them. From germline, CDR1 is SGHRS and CDR2 YFSETQ. The CDR3 nucleotides are TGCGCCAGCAGCTTGGCCGGTTTGACACACTCTGGGGCCAACGTCCTGACTTTC. This encodes CASSLAGLTHSGANVLTF.

V usage is TRBV6-2 or TRBV6-3 and J usage is TRBJ1-1, with 8 positions matching TRBD1. CDR3 length equals 11 residues. J lost 11 bases, V lost 5 bases, and 4 bases had no gene match. The germline V gene encodes CDR1 MNHEY and CDR2 SVGEGT. The CDR3 nucleotides are TGTGCCAGCAGTCAGACAGGGGTGGCTTTCTTT. It codes for CASSQTGVAFF.

CDR3 sequence (DNA): TGTGCCAGCAGGCCGGGACAGGGGGGCACTGAAGCTTTCTTT. Protein sequence: CASRPGQGGTEAFF. This chain links TRBV28 with TRBJ1-1; 11 positions match TRBD1. V lost 6 bases to trimming and J lost 4 bases; unmatched junction nucleotides: 4. The CDR3 sequence is 14 residues long. Germline CDR1 and CDR2: MDHEN and SYDVKM. The entire variable domain, with the rest obtained from reference TRBV28 and TRBJ1-1, is as follows: DVKVTQSSRYLVKRTGEKVFLECVQDMDHENMFWYRQDPGLGLRLIYFSYDVKMKEKGDIPEGYSVSREKKERFSLILESASTNQTSMYLCASRPGQGGTEAFFGQGTRLTVV.

V is TRBV6-2 or TRBV6-3 and J is TRBJ1-3; TRBD1 is a possible D gene (5 bases). Deletions cut 2 bases from V and 2 bases from J, with 10 bases between. CDR1 is MNHEY and CDR2 is SVGEGT in the germline V gene. The CDR3 consists of 15 residues. The CDR3 DNA sequence: TGTGCCAGCAGTTACCCCGGAGGGGCTGGAAACACCATATATTTT. This sequence encodes CASSYPGGAGNTIYF.

The CDR3 region has the DNA TGCGCCAGCAGCCAGACAGGGATGTCGAGGAGGAACACTGAAGCTTTCTTT. Translating gives CASSQTGMSRRNTEAFF. V and J are TRBV5-1 and TRBJ1-1, with 7 bases aligning to TRBD1. Trimming removed 4 bases from V and 1 base from J; junction bases left unmatched: 13. CDR1 and CDR2 from the germline V gene are SGHRS and YFSETQ. The CDR3 is 17 amino acids. Variable domain in full (rest from reference TRBV5-1 and TRBJ1-1): KAGVTQTPRYLIKTRGQQVTLSCSPISGHRSVSWYQQTPGQGLQFLFEYFSETQRNKGNFPGRFSGRQFSNSRSEMNVSTLELGDSALYLCASSQTGMSRRNTEAFFGQGTRLTVV.

V usage is TRBV7-9 and J usage is TRBJ1-2; D is ambiguous. The CDR3 has 13 residues. CDR1 and CDR2 from the germline V gene are SEHNR and FQNEAQ (reference sequence). V lost 5 bases and J 3 bases, leaving 10 bases between the germline ends. As DNA, the CDR3 is TGTGCCAGCAGCCCTTTCGGAGACTATGGCTACACCTTC. Translation gives CASSPFGDYGYTF.

The genes are TRBV7-9 and TRBJ2-3; TRBD1 agrees at 8 bases. This CDR3 region has 15 residues. Germline V gives CDR1 SEHNR, CDR2 FQNEAQ (reference sequence). V shed 4 bases, J shed 2 bases, and the junction held 5 bases outside the gene matches. CDR3 protein: CASSSRQGNTDTQYF. The CDR3 bases are TGTGCCAGCAGCTCTAGACAGGGGAACACAGATACGCAGTATTTT.

V is TRBV19 and J is TRBJ1-5; 12 nucleotides line up with TRBD1. Germline V lookup: CDR1 LNHDA, CDR2 SQIVND (reference sequence). With 7 bases clipped from V and 5 bases from J, the junction kept 6 bases outside the gene matches. CDR3 length equals 15 residues. The CDR3 coding sequence is TGTGCCAGTACGGGACAGGGGGCGCGGTATCAGCCCCAGCATTTT. Encoded protein: CASTGQGARYQPQHF.

The chain couples TRBV7-6 to TRBJ2-6; D might be TRBD1 (6 bases). The germline V gene has CDR1 SGHVS and CDR2 FNYEAQ. Trimming stripped 5 bases from V and 3 bases from J, with 11 bases between. This CDR3 spans 15 amino acids. CDR3 sequence reads: CASSRTGIGANVLTF. CDR3 nucleotides: TGTGCCAGCAGCAGAACAGGGATTGGGGCCAACGTCCTGACTTTC. Full variable domain (remainder filled in from reference TRBV7-6 and TRBJ2-6): GAGVSQSPRYKVTKRGQDVALRCDPISGHVSLYWYRQALGQGPEFLTYFNYEAQQDKSGLPNDRFSAERPEGSISTLTIQRTEQRDSAMYRCASSRTGIGANVLTFGAGSRLTVL.

A note on this clone: A junction end diverges from the germline sequence, so it may reflect a read error. The chain is built from TRBV7-7 and TRBJ1-1; a possible D gene is TRBD1 (5 bases). This CDR3 has 13 amino acids. The germline V gene encodes CDR1 SSHAT and CDR2 FNYEAQ (reference sequence). The CDR3 loop reads CASSADRSTEAFF. CDR3 DNA sequence: TGTGCTAGCAGCGCTGACAGAAGCACTGAAGCTTTCTTT.

V and J are TRBV10-3 and TRBJ1-6; tentative D call: TRBD1 (6 bases). Per germline, CDR1 ENHRY and CDR2 SYGVKD. CDR3 length equals 13 residues. Trimming shortened V by 4 bases and J by 6 bases, and 7 bases separated the two germline ends. CDR3 region: CAISAGVNSPLHF. DNA of the CDR3: TGTGCCATCAGTGCAGGGGTTAATTCACCCCTCCACTTT.

The V call is TRBV24-1, the J call TRBJ2-4; 8 nucleotides line up with TRBD2. With V trimmed by 3 bases and J by 8 bases, 5 bases remained unmatched. CDR3 size: 14 residues. The germline V gene encodes CDR1 KGHDR and CDR2 SFDVKD. In DNA, the CDR3 is TGTGCCACCAGTGATAGGACTAGCTGGGACATTCAGTACTTC. Encoded protein: CATSDRTSWDIQYF.

The chain employs TRBV29-1 and TRBJ1-2, with 12 positions matching TRBD1. Germline CDR1 reads SQVTM; CDR2 reads ANQGSEA. V was clipped by 7 bases and J by 8 bases; unmatched bases: 14. The CDR3 is 15 amino acids. The CDR3 DNA reads TGCAGCGCCGACGGGGACAGGGGGCGGACTGGCGGCTACACCTTC. It specifies CSADGDRGRTGGYTF.

The chain has TRBV7-6 and TRBJ2-7; 12 nucleotides match TRBD1. The CDR3 runs 15 residues. The germline V gene has CDR1 SGHVS and CDR2 FNYEAQ. V was pared by 6 bases and J by 5 bases, with 8 bases of the junction left unmatched. CDR3 sequence (DNA): TGTGCCAGCAGACAAGGGACAGGGGGCTCGAACGAGCAGTACTTC. Protein sequence: CASRQGTGGSNEQYF.

In DNA form, the CDR3 reads TGTGCCAGCAGCTGGACAGGGGGCGATGGCTACACCTTC. This translates into CASSWTGGDGYTF. V and J are TRBV7-2 and TRBJ1-2, with TRBD1 matching over 11 bases. The CDR3 length is 13 residues. Germline CDR1 SGHTA, CDR2 FQGNSA. J lost 6 bases, V lost 4 bases, and 1 base had no gene match. Full variable domain (outside the CDR3, taken from reference TRBV7-2 and TRBJ1-2): GAGVSQSPSNKVTEKGKDVELRCDPISGHTALYWYRQSLGQGLEFLIYFQGNSAPDKSGLPSDRFSAERTGGSVSTLTIQRTQQEDSAVYLCASSWTGGDGYTFGSGTRLTVV.

The CDR3 is CASSPSGQRNTEAFF. The DNA of the CDR3 is TGTGCCAGCTCACCATCGGGACAACGGAACACTGAAGCTTTCTTT. V usage is TRBV18 and J usage is TRBJ1-1, with D possibly matching TRBD1 (6 bases). V gave up 2 bases and J gave up 1 base, with 11 bases separating them. This CDR3 has 15 residues. Germline values: CDR1 KGHSH, CDR2 LQKENI.

J is TRBJ2-4 and V is TRBV25-1; tentative D call: TRBD1 (6 bases). The V end was cut by 9 bases, the J end by 0 bases, with 12 bases between. Per the germline V gene, CDR1 is MGHDK and CDR2 is SYGVNS. The CDR3 contains 14 residues. CDR3 coding DNA: TGTGCCAGGCCACAGGGAGTAGCCAAAAACATTCAGTACTTC. Translating it yields CARPQGVAKNIQYF.

This clone was observed a single time. This chain joins TRBV5-5 and TRBJ2-1; D not resolved. Germline CDR1 SGHKS, CDR2 YYEKEE (reference sequence). The V end lost 4 bases, the J end lost 3 bases, and 11 bases lay between the germline ends. The CDR3 consists of 14 residues. CDR3 DNA: TGTGCCAGCAGCCAGGTCGGCTTCTACAATGAGCAGTTCTTC. This encodes CASSQVGFYNEQFF.

This clone was seen only once. This rearrangement joins TRBV28 to TRBJ2-7; a weak D match, TRBD1 (6 bases). The CDR3 is made up of 13 amino acids. Germline V CDR1 and CDR2: MDHEN, SYDVKM. Trimming shortened V by 6 bases and J by 1 base, and 10 bases separated the two germline ends. The CDR3 nucleotides read TGTGCCAGCAGAACGACAGGTTCCTACGAGCAGTACTTC. It codes for CASRTTGSYEQYF.

This chain links TRBV5-1 with TRBJ2-3, with 9 bases aligning to TRBD2. From germline, CDR1 is SGHRS and CDR2 YFSETQ. The CDR3 consists of 18 residues. J was trimmed by 5 bases and V by 3 bases; bases with no gene match: 16. CDR3 in DNA: TGCGCCAGCAGCTCCACTCGCGGGGGGGCCGGGGGAAAAGATACGCAGTATTTT. This translates into CASSSTRGGAGGKDTQYF.